This is a list of T cell receptor beta chains from one sample in a study of blood T cell repertoires in COVID-19. Measured with immunoSEQ multiplex PCR; TCRdb has only the in-frame clones, and not every one. Of around 360,000 clones in the sample, roughly 86% are singletons; the top ten hold over 9.5%. Sample: peripheral blood. The source is a woman in her 30s with COVID-19, enrolled during active disease. CDR3s include the opening cysteine and the closing phenylalanine or tryptophan. The D gene is left open where the match is weak. Only part of the rows carry a size: once, few, many, or a class if the clone is expanded.

abundance: NA; len: 15; j_gene: TRBJ2-1; d_gene: NA; v_gene: TRBV6-6; CDR3aa: CASSWVRRGLNEQFF; CDR3nt: TGTGCCAGCAGTTGGGTTCGCCGCGGGTTGAATGAGCAGTTCTTC
abundance: NA; len: 16; j_gene: TRBJ1-4; d_gene: TRBD1; v_gene: TRBV6-2/TRBV6-3; CDR3aa: CASSLPRGTGVGKLFF; CDR3nt: TGTGCCAGCAGCCTTCCCCGAGGGACAGGGGTCGGAAAACTGTTTTTT
abundance: NA; len: 13; j_gene: TRBJ2-5; d_gene: NA; v_gene: TRBV30; CDR3aa: CAWSRAVQETQYF; CDR3nt: TGTGCCTGGAGTCGCGCGGTTCAAGAGACCCAGTACTTC
abundance: many; len: 13; j_gene: TRBJ2-2; d_gene: NA; v_gene: TRBV6-2/TRBV6-3; CDR3aa: CASSFGGIGELFF; CDR3nt: TGTGCCAGCAGTTTCGGCGGAATCGGGGAGCTGTTTTTT
abundance: NA; len: 16; j_gene: TRBJ2-7; d_gene: NA; v_gene: TRBV16; CDR3aa: CASSQSDSRVVGEQYF; CDR3nt: TGTGCCAGCAGCCAATCGGACTCGAGGGTAGTGGGCGAGCAGTACTTC
abundance: NA; len: 11; j_gene: TRBJ1-5; d_gene: TRBD1; v_gene: TRBV28; CDR3aa: CASSYRGAQHF; CDR3nt: TGTGCCAGCAGTTACAGGGGGGCCCAGCATTTT
abundance: NA; len: 14; j_gene: TRBJ2-5; d_gene: TRBD2; v_gene: TRBV9; CDR3aa: CASSGEGLLETQYF; CDR3nt: TGTGCCAGCAGCGGGGAGGGACTTCTAGAGACCCAGTACTTC
abundance: NA; len: 13; j_gene: TRBJ1-2; d_gene: NA; v_gene: TRBV12-3/TRBV12-4; CDR3aa: CASSLAGQGGYTF; CDR3nt: TGTGCCAGCAGTTTAGCGGGGCAGGGAGGCTACACCTTC
abundance: few; len: 14; j_gene: TRBJ1-5; d_gene: TRBD1; v_gene: TRBV28; CDR3aa: CASSRTGVRQPQHF; CDR3nt: TGTGCCAGCAGCCGAACAGGGGTACGCCAGCCCCAGCATTTT
abundance: NA; len: 17; j_gene: TRBJ2-5; d_gene: TRBD2; v_gene: TRBV28; CDR3aa: CASSSPAGVAGGETQYF; CDR3nt: TGTGCCAGCAGTTCGCCCGCGGGGGTAGCGGGAGGGGAGACCCAGTACTTC
abundance: NA; len: 15; j_gene: TRBJ2-1; d_gene: TRBD2; v_gene: TRBV20-1; CDR3aa: CSASAALAGVNEQFF; CDR3nt: TGCAGTGCTAGTGCCGCACTAGCGGGAGTGAATGAGCAGTTCTTC
abundance: once; len: 15; j_gene: TRBJ2-1; d_gene: TRBD1; v_gene: TRBV7-3; CDR3aa: CASSLIGQGDNEQFF; CDR3nt: TGTGCCAGCAGCTTAATTGGACAGGGAGACAATGAGCAGTTCTTC
abundance: NA; len: 14; j_gene: TRBJ1-5; d_gene: NA; v_gene: TRBV4-1; CDR3aa: CASSQLYSNQPQHF; CDR3nt: TGCGCCAGCAGCCAGTTATATAGCAATCAGCCCCAGCATTTT
abundance: NA; len: 14; j_gene: TRBJ2-1; d_gene: TRBD2; v_gene: TRBV6-5; CDR3aa: CASSYGLASNEQFF; CDR3nt: TGTGCCAGCAGTTACGGACTAGCGTCCAATGAGCAGTTCTTC
abundance: NA; len: 14; j_gene: TRBJ2-1; d_gene: TRBD2; v_gene: TRBV10-2; CDR3aa: CASSNVLAGGEQFF; CDR3nt: TGCGCCAGCAGCAACGTACTAGCGGGAGGTGAGCAGTTCTTC
abundance: NA; len: 15; j_gene: TRBJ2-2; d_gene: TRBD2; v_gene: TRBV4-1; CDR3aa: CASSQYPSGTGELFF; CDR3nt: TGCGCCAGCAGCCAATATCCTAGCGGGACCGGGGAGCTGTTTTTT
abundance: NA; len: 16; j_gene: TRBJ2-7; d_gene: TRBD1; v_gene: TRBV7-6; CDR3aa: CASSSTGAAGSYEQYF; CDR3nt: TGTGCCAGCAGCTCGACAGGGGCGGCGGGCTCCTACGAGCAGTACTTC
abundance: NA; len: 14; j_gene: TRBJ2-5; d_gene: NA; v_gene: TRBV24-1; CDR3aa: CATSDRRERETQYF; CDR3nt: TGTGCCACCAGTGATCGGAGGGAGCGAGAGACCCAGTACTTC
abundance: NA; len: 18; j_gene: TRBJ2-1; d_gene: TRBD2; v_gene: TRBV27; CDR3aa: CASSSGLAGGSSYNEQFF; CDR3nt: TGTGCCAGCAGTTCGGGACTAGCGGGAGGGAGCTCCTACAATGAGCAGTTCTTC
abundance: NA; len: 12; j_gene: TRBJ1-2; d_gene: TRBD1; v_gene: TRBV3-1/TRBV3-2; CDR3aa: CASSQVTGPSAF; CDR3nt: TGTGCCAGCAGCCAAGTGACAGGGCCATCCGCCTTC
abundance: once; len: 16; j_gene: TRBJ2-3; d_gene: TRBD2; v_gene: TRBV10-2; CDR3aa: CASRPAGTSGTDTQYF; CDR3nt: TGCGCCAGCAGGCCGGCCGGGACTAGCGGCACAGATACGCAGTATTTT
abundance: NA; len: 14; j_gene: TRBJ2-1; d_gene: TRBD2; v_gene: TRBV7-2; CDR3aa: CASRPAGGYNEQFF; CDR3nt: TGTGCCAGCAGGCCAGCGGGGGGGTACAATGAGCAGTTCTTC
abundance: NA; len: 15; j_gene: TRBJ2-5; d_gene: NA; v_gene: TRBV10-3; CDR3aa: CAISEGQGFVETQYF; CDR3nt: TGTGCCATCAGTGAGGGTCAGGGGTTTGTCGAGACCCAGTACTTC
abundance: NA; len: 12; j_gene: TRBJ1-5; d_gene: NA; v_gene: TRBV19; CDR3aa: CASCGPNQPQHF; CDR3nt: TGTGCCAGTTGCGGGCCCAATCAGCCCCAGCATTTT
abundance: NA; len: 18; j_gene: TRBJ1-2; d_gene: TRBD1; v_gene: TRBV30; CDR3aa: CAWSVRWMRTGGWLGYTF; CDR3nt: TGTGCCTGGAGTGTACGGTGGATGAGGACAGGGGGCTGGCTTGGCTACACCTTC
abundance: NA; len: 20; j_gene: TRBJ1-5; d_gene: NA; v_gene: TRBV11-3; CDR3aa: CASSLTLNTGGHYSNQPQHF; CDR3nt: TGTGCCAGCAGCTTAACTTTAAACACGGGGGGCCACTATAGCAATCAGCCCCAGCATTTT
abundance: NA; len: 20; j_gene: TRBJ2-5; d_gene: NA; v_gene: TRBV6-1; CDR3aa: CASSEGWTGLETSGQETQYF; CDR3nt: TGTGCCAGCAGTGAAGGTTGGACAGGGTTAGAGACTAGCGGTCAAGAGACCCAGTACTTC
abundance: NA; len: 15; j_gene: TRBJ2-1; d_gene: NA; v_gene: TRBV9; CDR3aa: CASSDHRYNNGEQFF; CDR3nt: TGTGCCAGCAGCGACCACAGGTATAATAACGGTGAGCAGTTCTTC
abundance: NA; len: 17; j_gene: TRBJ1-2; d_gene: NA; v_gene: TRBV28; CDR3aa: CASSRWRGGELNYGYTF; CDR3nt: TGTGCCAGCAGTCGATGGCGGGGGGGAGAATTAAACTATGGCTACACCTTC
abundance: NA; len: 15; j_gene: TRBJ2-2; d_gene: NA; v_gene: TRBV5-6; CDR3aa: CASSLGGANTGELFF; CDR3nt: TGTGCCAGCAGCTTAGGGGGAGCGAACACCGGGGAGCTGTTTTTT
abundance: NA; len: 17; j_gene: TRBJ1-3; d_gene: TRBD1; v_gene: TRBV3-1/TRBV3-2; CDR3aa: CASSQDRGDRRGNTIYF; CDR3nt: TGTGCCAGCAGCCAAGACCGGGGGGACAGGAGGGGAAACACCATATATTTT
abundance: NA; len: 15; j_gene: TRBJ1-5; d_gene: TRBD1; v_gene: TRBV5-6; CDR3aa: CASSLLTGDNQPQHF; CDR3nt: TGTGCCAGCAGCCTACTGACAGGGGACAATCAGCCCCAGCATTTT
abundance: once; len: 14; j_gene: TRBJ1-5; d_gene: NA; v_gene: TRBV2; CDR3aa: CASSAARDNQPQHF; CDR3nt: TGTGCCAGCAGTGCTGCCAGGGACAATCAGCCCCAGCATTTT
abundance: NA; len: 16; j_gene: TRBJ2-4; d_gene: NA; v_gene: TRBV10-3; CDR3aa: CAISEVGGVAKNIQYF; CDR3nt: TGTGCCATCAGTGAAGTTGGAGGGGTAGCCAAAAACATTCAGTACTTC
abundance: NA; len: 14; j_gene: TRBJ2-3; d_gene: NA; v_gene: TRBV30; CDR3aa: CAWSGGRGTDTQYF; CDR3nt: TGTGCCTGGAGCGGAGGTCGGGGCACAGATACGCAGTATTTT
abundance: NA; len: 12; j_gene: TRBJ1-2; d_gene: NA; v_gene: TRBV29-1; CDR3aa: CSVEQEYYGYTF; CDR3nt: TGCAGCGTGGAACAGGAATACTATGGCTACACCTTC